Below are 10 T cell receptor beta chains sequenced from a single sample in a study of blood T cell repertoires in COVID-19. Profiling relied on immunoSEQ multiplex PCR, and the TCRdb table lists in-frame clones only, not all of them. The table has about 140,000 clones, under 80% seen once. Input material: peripheral blood. These receptors all stem from a man in his sixties with acute or convalescent COVID-19.

This clone occurred once. This rearrangement joins TRBV7-9 to TRBJ2-2; D possibly corresponds to TRBD2 (7 bases). V lost 6 bases and J lost 0, with 17 bases in between. Germline V gene sequence: CDR1 SEHNR, CDR2 FQNEAQ (reference sequence). The CDR3 sequence is 17 residues long. In nucleotides, the CDR3 is TGTGCCAGCAGTTGGAAGAGGGGGGGACCGAACACCGGGGAGCTGTTTTTT. Protein: CASSWKRGGPNTGELFF. Full variable domain (missing parts from reference TRBV7-9 and TRBJ2-2): DTGVSQNPRHKITKRGQNVTFRCDPISEHNRLYWYRQTLGQGPEFLTYFQNEAQLEKSRLLSDRFSAERPKGSFSTLEIQRTEQGDSAMYLCASSWKRGGPNTGELFFGEGSRLTVL.

The chain combines TRBV10-3 with TRBJ2-1; TRBD2 matches 10 bases. The CDR3 length is 14 residues. CDR1 and CDR2 (germline): ENHRY, SYGVKD. V was clipped by 3 bases and J by 9 bases; unmatched bases: 5. This CDR3 is CAISEGGLASEQFF. CDR3 DNA: TGTGCCATCAGTGAAGGGGGACTAGCGTCTGAGCAGTTCTTC.

The sample holds one count of this clone. The chain joins TRBV19 to TRBJ1-5; 7 bases match TRBD1. The CDR3 has 17 residues. V gave up 5 bases and J gave up 0 bases; unmatched junction bases: 10. Germline V gene sequence: CDR1 LNHDA, CDR2 SQIVND (reference sequence). In DNA, the CDR3 is TGTGCCAGTAGTGGGTCAGGGCAGGGGGTTAGCAATCAGCCCCAGCATTTT. It encodes CASSGSGQGVSNQPQHF.

A remark on this clone: An end of the junction does not agree with germline; a read error may underlie this. At the DNA level, this CDR3 is encoded by other sequences in the same sample as well. The chain employs TRBV9 and TRBJ2-7, with 14 bases matching TRBD2. Germline V gene data show CDR1 as SGDLS and CDR2 as YYNGEE. The CDR3 loop spans 16 amino acids. The CDR3: CASSGLAGGPSYEQYF. The CDR3 bases are TGTGCCAGCAGCGGACTAGCGGGAGGGCCTTCCTATGAGCAGTACTTC.

The chain couples TRBV10-2 to TRBJ2-7, with D possibly TRBD2 on 5 matching bases. V was shortened by 4 bases and J by 5 bases, with 21 bases between the two germline ends. Germline V CDR1 and CDR2: WSHSY, SAAADI. CDR3 length equals 16 residues. CDR3 nucleotides: TGCGCCAGCAGTGCTTCGGGCTTTCAGCGGAACAACGAGCAGTACTTC. As protein: CASSASGFQRNNEQYF.

This clone was detected only a few times. The J gene is TRBJ2-7, the V gene TRBV30; 8 bases align to TRBD2. The CDR3 is 15 residues long. The V gene's germline CDR1 is GTSNPN and CDR2 SVGIG (reference sequence). The V and J ends lost 4 bases and 5 bases, in that order; junction bases with no gene match: 13. CDR3: CAWKRGRLPGDEQYF. The DNA for the CDR3 is TGTGCCTGGAAGCGGGGGAGGCTCCCGGGGGACGAGCAGTACTTC.

The V and J genes are TRBV19 and TRBJ2-3; D call uncertain. CDR3 length: 14 residues. Germline CDR1 and CDR2: LNHDA and SQIVND (reference sequence). The V end lost 3 bases, the J end lost 1 base, and 8 bases lay between the germline ends. The CDR3 DNA is TGTGCCAGTAGTATCGGAGCTGGCACAGATACGCAGTATTTT. This codes for CASSIGAGTDTQYF.

The chain is built from TRBV19 and TRBJ2-7; tentatively, D is TRBD2 (5 bases). V dropped 6 bases and J dropped 6 bases, with 15 bases sitting between them. This CDR3 has 13 amino acids. Germline V gene lookup returns CDR1 LNHDA and CDR2 SQIVND (reference sequence). The DNA for the CDR3 is TGTGCCAGTAGGAACTTGGCCGGGGTCGAGCAGTACTTC. This gives the protein CASRNLAGVEQYF.

The V call is TRBV5-1, the J call TRBJ1-5, with TRBD1 identical over 8 bases. V lost 0 bases to trimming and J lost 0 bases; unmatched junction nucleotides: 5. From germline, CDR1 is SGHRS and CDR2 YFSETQ. The CDR3 runs 17 residues. CDR3 sequence (DNA): TGCGCCAGCAGCTTGGGACAGGGGAGTGGTAGCAATCAGCCCCAGCATTTT. This encodes CASSLGQGSGSNQPQHF.

The V and J genes are TRBV5-4 and TRBJ1-1; TRBD1 aligns across 10 bases. The CDR3 sequence is 14 residues long. V lost 2 bases, J lost 5 bases, and 3 bases stayed unmatched. CDR1 is SGHNT and CDR2 is YYREEE in the germline V gene (reference sequence). The DNA of the CDR3 is TGTGCCAGCAGCTTCGGACAGGGGGTTACTGAAGCTTTCTTT. The encoded protein is CASSFGQGVTEAFF.